This TCR beta chain originates from a study of T cells in Graves' hyperthyroidism and ophthalmopathy (dated by TCRdb to the late 2010s). Regarding the research as a whole: Peripheral blood samples were taken at the time of initial diagnosis, prior to any treatment. TCR Vbeta CDR3 sequencing of approximately 140 peripheral blood samples (over 40 ophthalmopathy, over 70 hyperthyroidism and roughly 17 progressor patients) is reported in the paper. For training and testing, the approximately 97 patients in the discovery cohort were randomly divided in a 7:3 ratio. The study also compared thyroid tissue and blood T-cell repertoires from 6 or 7 Graves' hyperthyroidism patients. After sampling, hyperthyroidism patients received methimazole starting at 30 mg daily, and ophthalmopathy patients received high-dose intravenous methylprednisolone. An independent validation cohort of under 20 hyperthyroidism patients and 17 patients who later progressed to ophthalmopathy tested prospective prediction of ophthalmopathy. TCR V-J signatures able to tell the groups apart were searched for in a discovery cohort of some 100 patients, of whom over 40 had Graves' ophthalmopathy and about 60 had stable Graves' hyperthyroidism. Summary of the overall study and its limitations: In validation, the model predicted progression to ophthalmopathy a median of about 6 months before onset, with roughly 68% sensitivity and just under 75% specificity. No statistical method was used to set the sample size in advance, and investigators knew the group allocation. Most expanded thyroid clonotypes (frequency above 0.001) were also found in blood, which suggests that blood repertoires may mirror thyroid immune responses. Ophthalmopathy was separated from stable hyperthyroidism by a 13 V-J signature model, with just over 85% sensitivity and approximately 81% specificity obtained in cross-validation and 80%/75% obtained in testing.

This clonotype was found many times. Its recognized antigen is unknown. The input lacks base qualities; no much larger clone sits a single base away. In the ophthalmopathy patients, disease was moderately to severely active, with a Clinical Activity Score of 3 or more, a NOSPECS grade of 4 or more, and a duration of less than 3 months. Any patient with an uncontrolled infection, another autoimmune disease, pregnancy or lactation was excluded. Clinical symptoms, serum thyroxine and TRAb, thyroid ultrasound, and orbital computed tomography formed the basis for the diagnoses. PBMCs were separated from 8 to 10 ml of fresh peripheral blood using Ficoll-Paque density gradient centrifugation. Trizol reagent was used to extract total RNA, and RNA quality was then checked on an Agilent 2100 Bioanalyzer. Amplification of TCR beta CDR3 regions was carried out from RNA transcripts. For the first round of RT-PCR on the TCR CDR3, the HTBI primer set was used together with the Qiagen OneStep RT-PCR kit. Libraries were constructed in a second round of multiplex PCR, after which size selection and purification were carried out. Libraries were sequenced paired-end with 100 bp reads on an Illumina HiSeq2000. The study's processing was this. Raw data were processed with SOAPnuke, discarding reads with adapters, uncalled bases, mean Phred below 15, or no exact constant-primer or identifier match. High-quality paired reads were merged using COPE v1.2.5, and each unique nucleotide sequence was defined as a clonotype. Clonotypes were aligned to IMGT TRBV, TRBD and TRBJ reference segments using MiTCR v1.1. Only V-J combinations with frequency above 0.0001, covering about 99% of repertoires, were analysed. A TCS score was defined as the ratio of F50 (clonal expansion) to E x V (chaos), with BLOSUM62-based TCRdist applied between CDR3 peptides within each V-J. Welch's t-statistics and random forest reduced 500 to 650 V-J features to roughly 13, which were used in a naive Bayes classifier (R e1071). The public reads were reprocessed in TCRdb via fastp at Q25 and MiXCR, keeping in-frame beta chains. CDR3 protein sequences are deduplicated, and each keeps its most common genes and DNA. The V and J calls come from TCRdb's annotation, not from the publication. This sample lists hundreds of thousands of distinct CDR3 sequences; approximately 15% were detected once. The top ten clonotypes cover approximately 57% of the sample.

From the cysteine up to the phenylalanine, the CDR3 has a length of 13 residues. The read is trimmed to its CDR3 DNA, 39 bases read in frame from base 1. V lost 6 bases and J lost 4 bases, and the count of bases not matched to a germline gene is 2. The receptor comes from a woman aged 60-75 years with Graves' ophthalmopathy. Specimen: blood. The rearranged chain carries TRBV12-3 or TRBV12-4 and TRBJ2-7; 11 bases in the middle match TRBD2. The nucleotide sequence reads as follows: TGTGCCAGCAGAGCTAGCGGGAGGTACGAGCAGTACTTC. The resulting protein is CASRASGRYEQYF.